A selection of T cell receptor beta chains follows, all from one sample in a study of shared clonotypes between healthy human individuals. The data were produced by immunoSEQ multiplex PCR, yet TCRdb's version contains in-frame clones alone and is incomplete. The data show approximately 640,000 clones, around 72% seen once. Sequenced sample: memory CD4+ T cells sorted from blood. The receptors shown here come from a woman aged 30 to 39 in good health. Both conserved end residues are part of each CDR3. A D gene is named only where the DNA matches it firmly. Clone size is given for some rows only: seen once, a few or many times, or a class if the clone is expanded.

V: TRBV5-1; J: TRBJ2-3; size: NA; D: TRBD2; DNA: TGCGCCAGCAGCATAGCGGGAGGCACAGATACGCAGTATTTT; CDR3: CASSIAGGTDTQYF
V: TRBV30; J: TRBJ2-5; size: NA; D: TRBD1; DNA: TGTGCCTGGAGTCCATCCGGGACAGGGTCATCGGAGACCCAGTACTTC; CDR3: CAWSPSGTGSSETQYF
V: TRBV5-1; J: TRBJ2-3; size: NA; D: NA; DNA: TGCGCCAGCAGACAGGACTGGGGTTATACGCAGTATTTT; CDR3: CASRQDWGYTQYF
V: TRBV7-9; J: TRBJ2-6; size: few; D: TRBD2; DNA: TGTGCCAGCAGCTCGTTGGGGACTAGGGAAACTGGGGCCAACGTCCTGACTTTC; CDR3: CASSSLGTRETGANVLTF
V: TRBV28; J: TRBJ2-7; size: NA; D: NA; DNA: TGTGCCAGCAGCCAACATAGGAGCGGGCCTTACGAGCAGTACTTC; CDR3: CASSQHRSGPYEQYF
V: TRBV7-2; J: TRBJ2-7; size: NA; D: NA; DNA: TGTGCCAGCAGCCTTGGCCAAACCAGCTCCTACGAGCAGTACTTC; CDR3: CASSLGQTSSYEQYF
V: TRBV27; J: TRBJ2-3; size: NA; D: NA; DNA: TGTGCCAGCAGTTCGTGGGGCACAGATACGCAGTATTTT; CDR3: CASSSWGTDTQYF
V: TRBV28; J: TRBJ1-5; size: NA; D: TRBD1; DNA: TGTGCCAGCAGTTTCTTGGACAGGGCAACGCAGCCCCAGCATTTT; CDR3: CASSFLDRATQPQHF
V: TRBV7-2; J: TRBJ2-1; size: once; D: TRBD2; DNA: TGTGCCAGCAGCGTACTAGCGGGAGTCTACAATGAGCAGTTCTTC; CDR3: CASSVLAGVYNEQFF
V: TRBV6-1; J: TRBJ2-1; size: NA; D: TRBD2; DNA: TGTGCCAGCAGTGGGGGGGGCTCCTACAATGAGCAGTTCTTC; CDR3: CASSGGGSYNEQFF
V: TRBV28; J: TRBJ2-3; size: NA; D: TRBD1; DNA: TGTGCCAGCAGTTCCGAACAGGGGCCAGGGGCGCAGTATTTT; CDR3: CASSSEQGPGAQYF
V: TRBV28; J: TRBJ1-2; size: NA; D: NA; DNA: TGTGCCAGCAGTTTTCAGGGCTATGGCTACACCTTC; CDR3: CASSFQGYGYTF
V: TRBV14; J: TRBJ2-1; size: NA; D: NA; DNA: TGTGCCAGCAGCCAAAGGCGGACCTACAATGAGCAGTTCTTC; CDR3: CASSQRRTYNEQFF
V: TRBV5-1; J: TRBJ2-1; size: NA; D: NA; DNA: TGCGCCAGCAGCCCCGGGCGGAACTCCTACAATGAGCAGTTCTTC; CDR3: CASSPGRNSYNEQFF
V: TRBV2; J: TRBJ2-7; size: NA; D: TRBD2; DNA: TGTGCCAGCAGTGCACTAGCGGGCTTTAACGAGCAGTACTTC; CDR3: CASSALAGFNEQYF
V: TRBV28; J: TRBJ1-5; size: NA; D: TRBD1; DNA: TGTGCCAGCAGAGGCAGGGGGTATCAGCCCCAGCATTTT; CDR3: CASRGRGYQPQHF
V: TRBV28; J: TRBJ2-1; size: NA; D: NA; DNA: TGTGCCAGCAGTTCCCCAAGCATCGTGCAGTTCTTC; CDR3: CASSSPSIVQFF
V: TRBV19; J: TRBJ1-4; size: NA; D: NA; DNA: TGTGCCAGTAGTATAGGTTGGGGCAGAGGCTTCAATGAAAAACTGTTTTTT; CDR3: CASSIGWGRGFNEKLFF
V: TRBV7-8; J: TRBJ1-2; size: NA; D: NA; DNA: TGTGCCAGCAGCTTAGCCTGGACAGAGAGAGGGTATGGCTACACCTTC; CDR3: CASSLAWTERGYGYTF
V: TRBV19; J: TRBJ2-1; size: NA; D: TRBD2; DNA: TGTGCCAGTAGTAAAACTAGCGGGGGGTACAATGAGCAGTTCTTC; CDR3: CASSKTSGGYNEQFF
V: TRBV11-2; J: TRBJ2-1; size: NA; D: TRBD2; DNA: TGTGCCAGCAGCTTAAGTTTCGGGGCTAGCGGCAATGAGCAGTTCTTC; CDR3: CASSLSFGASGNEQFF
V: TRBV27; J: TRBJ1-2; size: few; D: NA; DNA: TGTGCCAGCAGTCGAGTATCAGGGAACGGCTACACCTTC; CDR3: CASSRVSGNGYTF
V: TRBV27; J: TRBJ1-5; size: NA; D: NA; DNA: TGTGCCAGCAGTTTTCTCGGAGTCAATCAGCCCCAGCATTTT; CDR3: CASSFLGVNQPQHF
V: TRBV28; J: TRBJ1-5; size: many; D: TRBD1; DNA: TGTGCCAGCAGGGAGGGTAGACAGGGGGAATATCAGCCCCAGCATTTT; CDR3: CASREGRQGEYQPQHF
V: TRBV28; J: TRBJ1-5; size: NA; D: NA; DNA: TGTGCCAGCAGTTTAGGGATAAGCAGTTGGGGGGGCAATCAGCCCCAGCATTTT; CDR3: CASSLGISSWGGNQPQHF
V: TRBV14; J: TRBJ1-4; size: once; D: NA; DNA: TGTGCCAGCAGCCAAGGAATAGGGGCTGTCGAAAAACTGTTTTTT; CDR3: CASSQGIGAVEKLFF
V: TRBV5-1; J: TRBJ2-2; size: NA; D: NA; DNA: TGCGCCAGCAGCTTGCGGGAGTGGACCGGGGAGCTGTTTTTT; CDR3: CASSLREWTGELFF
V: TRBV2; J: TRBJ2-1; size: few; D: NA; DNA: TGTGCCAGCCGCGGGACCGATTACAATGAGCAGTTCTTC; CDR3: CASRGTDYNEQFF
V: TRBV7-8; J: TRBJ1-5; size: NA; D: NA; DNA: TGTGCCAGCAGCTCAACCCCCGGCCAGTCCAATCAGCCCCAGCATTTT; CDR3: CASSSTPGQSNQPQHF
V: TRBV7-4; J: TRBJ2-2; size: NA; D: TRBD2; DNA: TGTGCCAGCAGCTTTAGGGTTAGCGGGATCCCCGGGGAGCTGTTTTTT; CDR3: CASSFRVSGIPGELFF
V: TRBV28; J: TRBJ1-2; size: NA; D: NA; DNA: TGTGCCAGCAGTTACGACAGACTTAACTATGGCTACACCTTC; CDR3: CASSYDRLNYGYTF
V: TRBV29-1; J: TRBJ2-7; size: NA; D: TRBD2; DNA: TGCAGCGTTGGACTAGCGGGAGAATACGAGCAGTACTTC; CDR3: CSVGLAGEYEQYF
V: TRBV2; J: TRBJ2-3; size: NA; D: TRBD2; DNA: TGTGCCAGCTCTAGGACTAGCGGTTCTAGCACAGATACGCAGTATTTT; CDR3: CASSRTSGSSTDTQYF
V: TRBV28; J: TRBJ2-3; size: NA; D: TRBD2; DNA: TGTGCCAGCAGTTTACCGGGGGAGGGCCTATGGGATACGCAGTATTTT; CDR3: CASSLPGEGLWDTQYF
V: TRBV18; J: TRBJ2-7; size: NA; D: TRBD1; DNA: TGTGCCAGCTCACCACCGTCCGGGACAGGGTTCGAGCAGTACTTC; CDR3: CASSPPSGTGFEQYF
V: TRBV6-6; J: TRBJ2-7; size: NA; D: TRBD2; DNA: TGTGCCAGTACTAGCGGGAGGGCTCGCGAGCAGTACTTC; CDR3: CASTSGRAREQYF